This is a list of T cell receptor beta chains from one sample in a study of cytomegalovirus exposure and HLA in healthy donors. Sequencing used immunoSEQ multiplex PCR; TCRdb keeps in-frame clones, though not all of them. The profile shows around 230,000 clones, 70% to 90% of them singletons. Specimen: PBMCs. The source of these receptors is a girl aged 2-15 years in good health and CMV-seronegative. Both conserved end residues are trimmed from each CDR3. The order of the fields is clone size, J gene, V gene, CDR3 protein. Size is omitted from some rows. Given values are once, few, many or a class for expanded clones.

size: -
J: TRBJ2-1
V: TRBV7-2
CDR3: ASSLRGHRTGGHNNEQF

size: -
J: TRBJ2-2
V: TRBV19
CDR3: ASRGRGGFTGELF

size: -
J: TRBJ1-1
V: TRBV5-4
CDR3: ASSLQTTGNTEAF

size: -
J: TRBJ1-4
V: TRBV6-1
CDR3: ASSEGGATNEKLF

size: once
J: TRBJ2-1
V: TRBV6-5
CDR3: ASSSRQGKRYEQF

size: -
J: TRBJ2-1
V: TRBV7-3
CDR3: ASSPKGWTENNEQF

size: -
J: TRBJ2-3
V: TRBV5-4
CDR3: ASSLRGLAVTDTQY

size: few
J: TRBJ1-3
V: TRBV7-9
CDR3: ASSLALPNTIY

size: -
J: TRBJ2-1
V: TRBV7-9
CDR3: ASSSLDRADNEQF

size: -
J: TRBJ2-2
V: TRBV7-5
CDR3: VRSEVGQGNTGELF

size: -
J: TRBJ2-1
V: TRBV6-1
CDR3: ASEAFGIDEQF

size: -
J: TRBJ2-1
V: TRBV27
CDR3: ASSLKAGGLRIDNEQF

size: few
J: TRBJ1-1
V: TRBV7-3
CDR3: ASSLEGSTEAF

size: -
J: TRBJ1-3
V: TRBV9
CDR3: ASSVDGHPGNTIY

size: -
J: TRBJ2-1
V: TRBV21-1
CDR3: ASSIRLAGSNEQF

size: -
J: TRBJ1-2
V: TRBV18
CDR3: ASSQATGEYGYT

size: once
J: TRBJ1-3
V: TRBV7-9
CDR3: ASSLTGAGGNTIY

size: -
J: TRBJ2-5
V: TRBV9
CDR3: ASSVVRTGVETQY

size: -
J: TRBJ2-3
V: TRBV5-4
CDR3: ASSFTSGGYTDTQY

size: -
J: TRBJ2-1
V: TRBV7-9
CDR3: ASSLGTSGRGDEQF

size: -
J: TRBJ2-3
V: TRBV25-1
CDR3: ASRGGTGTDTQY

size: -
J: TRBJ1-1
V: TRBV5-1
CDR3: ASSPTREVNTEAF

size: -
J: TRBJ1-2
V: TRBV15
CDR3: ATSRGLGANYGYT

size: -
J: TRBJ2-3
V: TRBV6-5
CDR3: ASSYRDYTDTQY

size: -
J: TRBJ2-7
V: TRBV5-1
CDR3: ASSLAYRTSYEQY

size: few
J: TRBJ2-1
V: TRBV4-1
CDR3: ASSELVRDREFEQF

size: -
J: TRBJ1-4
V: TRBV11-2
CDR3: ASRDRVTNEKLF

size: -
J: TRBJ1-2
V: TRBV2
CDR3: ASSEERQGYYGYT

size: once
J: TRBJ2-1
V: TRBV9
CDR3: ASSVISGGVYNEQF

size: -
J: TRBJ1-2
V: TRBV9
CDR3: ASSTSLGTGATTISGYT

size: -
J: TRBJ1-5
V: TRBV4-1
CDR3: ASSQIFGQGQPQH

size: -
J: TRBJ2-2
V: TRBV13
CDR3: ASSLPILNRGGNTGELF

size: -
J: TRBJ2-3
V: TRBV4-1
CDR3: ASSQVPGAWGTDTQY

size: -
J: TRBJ1-1
V: TRBV5-1
CDR3: ASSGTGGTEAF

size: -
J: TRBJ2-5
V: TRBV12-5
CDR3: ASVLAGGGQETQY

size: -
J: TRBJ1-4
V: TRBV9
CDR3: ASSVDPQAFSGELF

size: -
J: TRBJ1-3
V: TRBV30
CDR3: AWSNRDGNTIY

size: -
J: TRBJ1-2
V: TRBV7-8
CDR3: ASSLAGAGAGYT

size: once
J: TRBJ2-3
V: TRBV2
CDR3: ASTVGALADTQY

size: once
J: TRBJ2-3
V: TRBV19
CDR3: ASSWVSATDTQY

size: -
J: TRBJ2-7
V: TRBV7-9
CDR3: ASGRADYEQY

size: -
J: TRBJ1-4
V: TRBV11-3
CDR3: ASSSILVPTGDEKLF

size: few
J: TRBJ1-2
V: TRBV4-1
CDR3: ASSQEGDSYGYT

size: -
J: TRBJ2-3
V: TRBV7-9
CDR3: ASSLVSGGPDTQY

size: -
J: TRBJ1-2
V: TRBV4-2
CDR3: ASSQDVALLIYGYT

size: once
J: TRBJ2-7
V: TRBV9
CDR3: ASSPRGAAYEQY

size: few
J: TRBJ1-3
V: TRBV19
CDR3: ASTDRGAGNTIY

size: -
J: TRBJ2-5
V: TRBV10-3
CDR3: AISPGLETQY

size: -
J: TRBJ1-4
V: TRBV14
CDR3: ASSPLKGRGQEKLF

size: -
J: TRBJ1-1
V: TRBV7-2
CDR3: ASSPGVQNTEAF

size: -
J: TRBJ2-5
V: TRBV4-1
CDR3: ASSQNPAGGVQETQY

size: -
J: TRBJ1-3
V: TRBV30
CDR3: ALKRPGNTIY

size: -
J: TRBJ1-5
V: TRBV19
CDR3: ASSKDNNQPQH

size: -
J: TRBJ1-6
V: TRBV6-1
CDR3: ASGAGPFNSPLH

size: -
J: TRBJ2-1
V: TRBV11-3
CDR3: ASSLDRVRNEQF

size: -
J: -
V: TRBV5-1
CDR3: ASRRGSYEQY

size: -
J: TRBJ2-5
V: TRBV19
CDR3: ASSDLSSGGVWGTQY

size: once
J: TRBJ1-6
V: TRBV9
CDR3: ASSVGGTGTSPLH

size: -
J: TRBJ1-2
V: TRBV27
CDR3: ASSLSRGGVPNYGYT

size: -
J: TRBJ2-7
V: TRBV5-1
CDR3: ASSLDPSGSSYEQY